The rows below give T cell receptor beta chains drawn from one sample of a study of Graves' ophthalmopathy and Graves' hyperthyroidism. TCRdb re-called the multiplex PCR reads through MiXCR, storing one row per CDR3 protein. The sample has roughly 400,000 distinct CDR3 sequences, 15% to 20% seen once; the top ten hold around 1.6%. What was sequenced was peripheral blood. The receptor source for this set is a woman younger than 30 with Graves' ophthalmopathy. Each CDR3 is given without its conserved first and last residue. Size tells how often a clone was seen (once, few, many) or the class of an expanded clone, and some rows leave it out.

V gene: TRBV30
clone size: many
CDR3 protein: AWSRDPQPQH

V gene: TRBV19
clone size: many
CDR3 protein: ASTPIERNTEAF

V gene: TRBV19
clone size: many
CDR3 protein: ASSIVVGTGNTGELF

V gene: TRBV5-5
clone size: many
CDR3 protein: ASSLYGLDSPLH

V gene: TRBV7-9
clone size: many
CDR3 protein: ASSYRDRGLETQY

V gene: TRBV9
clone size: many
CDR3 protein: ASSGGTSGGNEQF

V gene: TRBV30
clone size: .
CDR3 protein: AWSVQGRDSGYT

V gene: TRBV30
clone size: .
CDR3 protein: AWNGLYYGYT

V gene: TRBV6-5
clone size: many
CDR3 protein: ASSPAGTGWLAGPIYEQY

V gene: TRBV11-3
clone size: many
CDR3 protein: ASSLRGRGSGNTIY

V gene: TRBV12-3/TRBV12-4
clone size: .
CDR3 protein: ASSSYSYGYT

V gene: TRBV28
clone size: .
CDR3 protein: ASSPLAGVSSEEQY

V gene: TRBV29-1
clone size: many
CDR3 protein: SVVWPYRGDEQY

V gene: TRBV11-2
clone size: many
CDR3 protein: ASSLGERRGPYEQY

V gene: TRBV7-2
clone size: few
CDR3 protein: ASSTRTSGSLEQY

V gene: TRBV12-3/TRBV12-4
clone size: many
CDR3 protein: ASSLRTGVFGTEAF

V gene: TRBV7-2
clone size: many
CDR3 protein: ASSSRMGGETQY

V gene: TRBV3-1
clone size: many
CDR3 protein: ASSQDLGRATEAF

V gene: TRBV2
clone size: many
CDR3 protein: ALRSNTGELF

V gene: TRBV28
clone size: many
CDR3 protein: ASSPGTQRTYEQY

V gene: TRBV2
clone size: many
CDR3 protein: ASSEPGTAFSPSGRGDYQETQY

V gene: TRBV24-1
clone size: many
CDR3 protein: ATSGRSGDSYEQY

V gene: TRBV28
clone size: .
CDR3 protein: ASSRRTGGKTEAF

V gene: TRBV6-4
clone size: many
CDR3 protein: ASTSYIGAALMNTEAF

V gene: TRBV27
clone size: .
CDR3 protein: ASSLSGYAGQGVLGKAF

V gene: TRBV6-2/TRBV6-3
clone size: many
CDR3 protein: ASTLNGGLEPQH

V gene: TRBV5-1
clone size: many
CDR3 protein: ASSPGTGSSYEQY

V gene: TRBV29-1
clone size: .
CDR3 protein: SLEGTTGELF

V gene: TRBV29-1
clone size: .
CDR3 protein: SVKGTGGMNTEAF

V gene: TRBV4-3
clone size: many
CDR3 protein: ASSLVIGILNTEAF

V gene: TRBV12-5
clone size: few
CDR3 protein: ASGLGLAGGRSGELF

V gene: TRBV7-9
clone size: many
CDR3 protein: ASSSPTAYEQY

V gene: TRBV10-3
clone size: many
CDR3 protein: AISGRGGQNTGELF